This TCR beta chain is drawn from a study of blood T cell repertoires in COVID-19. Study background: Acute and convalescent COVID-19 samples came from the United States, Italy and Spain. T cells, B-cell-depleted T cells, or PBMCs supplied cDNA or gDNA.

This CDR3 has 17 amino acids. V was clipped by 6 bases and J by 4 bases; unmatched bases: 16. Germline-derived CDR1 and CDR2 are LGHDT and YNNKEL (reference sequence). Per the authors' pipeline: Estimated nucleated cell counts came from reference gene primer amplification. Clones were sequenced by immunoSEQ multiplex PCR, and TCRdb holds only the in-frame ones, with some missing. D and trimming come from the DNA, and the V and J calls and clone size come from that table. The sample lists tens of thousands of clones; 85% were seen once. The chain joins TRBV3-1 (or the pseudogene TRBV3-2) to TRBJ1-2; 8 bases line up with TRBD1. The sample comprised peripheral blood. The sequence derives from a man aged 45-65 years with active COVID-19. CDR3 DNA sequence: TGTGCCAGCAGTAGAAACTCCGGGACAGGCGACTCCTATGGCTACACCTTC. Encoded protein: CASSRNSGTGDSYGYTF.